A single T cell receptor beta chain is shown here with its context. Its antigen remains unidentified. No clone much larger than this one lies a single base away; base qualities are absent. Library method: PCR. Sequencing used an Illumina HiSeq 2500. To reduce PCR and sequencing biases, unique molecular identifiers were incorporated into the TCR beta cDNA libraries. Every 1 to 10 million input T cells yielded approximately 500,000 cDNA molecules, meaning each molecule approximated one T cell. The same protocol used for the earlier healthy control dataset was applied to prepare and sequence the patient libraries. Samples belonging to the same batch were prepared together, multiplexed and sequenced on a shared HiSeq lane. Per the original workflow: MIGEC was used to process the raw barcoded reads, and molecular identifier groups with only a single read were discarded before consensus assembly and CDR3 extraction. Clonotype tables were post-analysed with VDJtools, normalizing diversity by down-sampling all datasets to the smallest sample size. To correct batch-related cross-sample contamination, repertoire overlap clustering matched CDR3 amino acid sequences but not nucleotide sequences. TCRdb itself trimmed the public reads at Q25 with fastp, ran MiXCR and retained productive beta chains. CDR3 protein duplicates are merged, each entry listing the most common genes and DNA. The V and J calls and clone size are TCRdb's, not the authors'. The sample table lists more than 450,000 distinct CDR3 sequences, around 40% of them with a count of one. The ten largest make up over 1.5% of the sample.

This entry belongs to a study of post-analysis software for immune sequencing data (dated by TCRdb to 2014 to 2015). With respect to the entire study: Recorded disease courses included relapsing-remitting, secondary progressive and progressive-relapsing multiple sclerosis, with some patients lacking subtype annotation. The multiple sclerosis patient repertoires were compared with 11 previously published healthy control repertoires from donors aged about 6 to 26 years. A subset of samples was prepared in parallel using single-end sample barcoding, then pooled and co-amplified after Illumina adapter ligation. Study-wide findings and limitations: Normalized Chao1 diversity was significantly lower in multiple sclerosis patients than controls, suggesting substantial peripheral T-cell clonal expansion. Significantly higher frequencies in patients than in controls were found for several TRBV segments, including TRBV5-6, TRBV5-1 and TRBV20-1. Strong co-clustering of samples prepared in the same batch was shown by direct clustering with F measure, prompting a batch-effect correction. The control group was slightly older than the multiple sclerosis patient group.

The CDR3 starts with the cysteine, ends with the phenylalanine, and has 13 residues. Here the CDR3 DNA is all that survives: 39 bases in frame from base 1. Trimming leaves V shorter by 5 bases and J shorter by 13 bases, with the junction holding 11 bases beyond the gene matches. The germline V gene provides CDR1 MNHEY and CDR2 SVGAGI. To demonstrate the VDJtools post-analysis software, TCR beta repertoires were profiled from the peripheral blood of roughly 12 young patients with multiple sclerosis. The patients with multiple sclerosis were children and adolescents between roughly 6 and 17 years of age.

The source is a girl aged 5-17 years with multiple sclerosis. The V and J genes are TRBV6-5 and TRBJ2-1, with 7 junctional bases fitting TRBD2. The specimen was blood. The bases read TGTGCCAGCAGTGTGCGGGGGACGGAGACCCAGTTCTTC. It specifies CASSVRGTETQFF.